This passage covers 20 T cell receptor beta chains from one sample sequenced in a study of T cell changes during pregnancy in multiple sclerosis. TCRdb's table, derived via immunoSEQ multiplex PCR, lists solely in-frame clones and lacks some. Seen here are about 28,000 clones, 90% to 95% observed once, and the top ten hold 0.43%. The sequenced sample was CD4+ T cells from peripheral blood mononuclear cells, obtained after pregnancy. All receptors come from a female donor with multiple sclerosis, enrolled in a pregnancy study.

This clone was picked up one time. CDR3 residues: CASRGADRGNEKLFF. The CDR3 nucleotides read TGTGCCAGCAGAGGGGCGGACAGGGGAAATGAAAAACTGTTTTTT. This chain connects TRBV28 to TRBJ1-4; 9 bases are a match to TRBD1. With V trimmed by 6 bases and J by 5 bases, 7 bases remained unmatched. Germline V gives CDR1 MDHEN, CDR2 SYDVKM. The CDR3 has 15 amino acids.

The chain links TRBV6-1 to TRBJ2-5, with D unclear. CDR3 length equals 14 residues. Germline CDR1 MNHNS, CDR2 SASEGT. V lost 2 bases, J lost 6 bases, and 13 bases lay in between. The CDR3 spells CASSESSQSQTQYF. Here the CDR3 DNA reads TGTGCCAGCAGTGAATCTAGTCAGAGCCAGACCCAGTACTTC.

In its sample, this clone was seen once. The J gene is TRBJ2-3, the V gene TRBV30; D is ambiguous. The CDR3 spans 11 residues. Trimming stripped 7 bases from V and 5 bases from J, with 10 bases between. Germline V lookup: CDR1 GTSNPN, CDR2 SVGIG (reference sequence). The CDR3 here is CASNNGDTQYF. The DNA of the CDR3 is TGTGCCTCCAATAACGGAGATACGCAGTATTTT.

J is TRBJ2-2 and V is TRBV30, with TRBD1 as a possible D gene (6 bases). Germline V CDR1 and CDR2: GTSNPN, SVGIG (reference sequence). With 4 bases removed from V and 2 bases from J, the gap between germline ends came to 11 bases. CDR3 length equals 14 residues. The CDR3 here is CAWNQGRNTGELFF. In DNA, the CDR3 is TGTGCCTGGAACCAGGGGAGAAACACCGGGGAGCTGTTTTTT.

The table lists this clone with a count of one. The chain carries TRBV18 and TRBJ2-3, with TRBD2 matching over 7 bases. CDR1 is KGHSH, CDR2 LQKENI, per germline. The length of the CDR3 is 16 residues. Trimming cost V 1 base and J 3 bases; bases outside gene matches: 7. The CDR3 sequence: CASSPLSGIGTDTQYF. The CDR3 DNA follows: TGTGCCAGCTCACCACTGAGCGGGATTGGAACAGATACGCAGTATTTT.

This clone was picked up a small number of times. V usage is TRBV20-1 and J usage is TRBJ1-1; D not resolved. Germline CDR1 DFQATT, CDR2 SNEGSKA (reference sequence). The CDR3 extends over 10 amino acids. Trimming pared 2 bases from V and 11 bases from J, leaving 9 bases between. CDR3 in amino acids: CSARSREAFF. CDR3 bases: TGCAGTGCTAGATCGCGGGAGGCTTTCTTT.

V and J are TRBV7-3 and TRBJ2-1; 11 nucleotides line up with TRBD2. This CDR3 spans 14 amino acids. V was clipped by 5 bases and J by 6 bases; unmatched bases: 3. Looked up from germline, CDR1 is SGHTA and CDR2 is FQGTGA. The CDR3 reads CASSAGTSGNEQFF. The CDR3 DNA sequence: TGTGCCAGCAGCGCCGGGACTAGCGGCAATGAGCAGTTCTTC.

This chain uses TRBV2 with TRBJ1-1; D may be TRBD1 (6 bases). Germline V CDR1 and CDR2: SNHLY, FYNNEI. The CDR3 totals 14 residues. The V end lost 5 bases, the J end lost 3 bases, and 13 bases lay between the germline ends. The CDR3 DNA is TGTGCCAGCAGTCTGGACAGCCATTACACTGAAGCTTTCTTT. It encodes CASSLDSHYTEAFF.

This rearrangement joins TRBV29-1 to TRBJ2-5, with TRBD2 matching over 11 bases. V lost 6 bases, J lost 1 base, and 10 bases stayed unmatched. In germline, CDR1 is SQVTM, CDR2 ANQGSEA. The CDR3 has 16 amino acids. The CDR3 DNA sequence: TGCAGCGTCGAGCGACCGGGACTAGCGGCCCAAGAGACCCAGTACTTC. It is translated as CSVERPGLAAQETQYF.

The CDR3 is CASDSTYTDTQYF. CDR3 coding DNA: TGTGCCAGTGACTCGACCTACACAGATACGCAGTATTTT. The rearrangement links TRBV19 to TRBJ2-3; D is unresolved. Germline assignment: CDR1 LNHDA and CDR2 SQIVND (reference sequence). V lost 8 bases and J 2 bases, leaving 11 bases between the germline ends. This CDR3 spans 13 amino acids. Supplemented by reference TRBV19 and TRBJ2-3, the full variable domain reads DGGITQSPKYLFRKEGQNVTLSCEQNLNHDAMYWYRQDPGQGLRLIYYSQIVNDFQKGDIAEGYSVSREKKESFPLTVTSAQKNPTAFYLCASDSTYTDTQYFGPGTRLTVL.

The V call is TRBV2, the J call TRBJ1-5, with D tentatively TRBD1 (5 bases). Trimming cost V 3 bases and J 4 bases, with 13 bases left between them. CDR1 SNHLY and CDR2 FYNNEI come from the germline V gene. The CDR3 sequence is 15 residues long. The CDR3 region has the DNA TGTGCCAGCAGTGACGTGGTTGCAGGGAATCAGCCCCAGCATTTT. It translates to CASSDVVAGNQPQHF.

The CDR3 reads CAFGQGNIQYF. CDR3 nucleotides: TGTGCCTTCGGACAGGGGAACATTCAGTACTTC. The J gene is TRBJ2-4, the V gene TRBV30; 9 bases agree with TRBD1. Germline V gives CDR1 GTSNPN, CDR2 SVGIG (reference sequence). The J segment lost 7 bases and the V segment lost 7 bases, leaving 2 bases of the junction unmatched. The CDR3 is made up of 11 amino acids.

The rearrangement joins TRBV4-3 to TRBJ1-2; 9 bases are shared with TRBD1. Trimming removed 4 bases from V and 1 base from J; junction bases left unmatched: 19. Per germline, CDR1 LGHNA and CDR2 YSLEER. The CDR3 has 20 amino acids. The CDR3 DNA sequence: TGCGCCAGCAGCCCGAAAGCAAGACGAGCCGGGACAGGGAGTAACTATGGCTACACCTTC. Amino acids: CASSPKARRAGTGSNYGYTF.

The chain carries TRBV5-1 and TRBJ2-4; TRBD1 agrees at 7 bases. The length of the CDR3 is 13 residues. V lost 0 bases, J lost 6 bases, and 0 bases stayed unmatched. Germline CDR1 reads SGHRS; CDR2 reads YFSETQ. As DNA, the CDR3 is TGCGCCAGCAGCTTGGGGACAGGAAACATTCAGTACTTC. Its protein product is CASSLGTGNIQYF.

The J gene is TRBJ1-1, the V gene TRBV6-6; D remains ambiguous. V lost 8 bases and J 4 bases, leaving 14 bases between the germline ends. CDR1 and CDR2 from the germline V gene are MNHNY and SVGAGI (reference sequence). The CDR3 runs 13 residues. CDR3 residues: CASFGTTATEAFF. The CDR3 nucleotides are TGTGCCAGCTTCGGCACTACGGCCACTGAAGCTTTCTTT.

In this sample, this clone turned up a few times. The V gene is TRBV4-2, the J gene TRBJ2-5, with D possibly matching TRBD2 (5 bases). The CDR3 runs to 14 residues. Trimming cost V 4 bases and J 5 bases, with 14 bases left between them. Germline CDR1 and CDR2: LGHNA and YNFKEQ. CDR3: CASSLTEGSETQYF. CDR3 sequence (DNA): TGTGCCAGCAGCCTCACAGAGGGATCCGAGACCCAGTACTTC.

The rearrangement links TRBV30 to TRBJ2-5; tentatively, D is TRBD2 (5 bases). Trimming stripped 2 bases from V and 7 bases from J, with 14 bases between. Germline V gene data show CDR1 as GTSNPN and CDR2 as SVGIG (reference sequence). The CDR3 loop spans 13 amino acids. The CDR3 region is CAWSWGAPGTQYF. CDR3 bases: TGTGCCTGGAGTTGGGGAGCCCCAGGGACCCAGTACTTC.

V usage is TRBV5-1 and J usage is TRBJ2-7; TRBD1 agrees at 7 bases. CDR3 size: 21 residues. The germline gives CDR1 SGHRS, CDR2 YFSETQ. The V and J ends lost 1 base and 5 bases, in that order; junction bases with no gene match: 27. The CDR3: CASSLNFRTGSANAGRNEQYF. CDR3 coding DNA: TGCGCCAGCAGCTTGAACTTCCGGACAGGTTCTGCTAATGCGGGCCGCAACGAGCAGTACTTC.

The DNA of the CDR3 is TGTGCCATAAATATGGGTGGGCCTCCCTACGAGCAGTACTTC. Its translation is CAINMGGPPYEQYF. The rearrangement uses TRBV30 and TRBJ2-7, with D hard to call. V gave up 8 bases and J gave up 2 bases, with 19 bases separating them. The CDR3 spans 14 residues. Germline CDR1 reads GTSNPN; CDR2 reads SVGIG (reference sequence).

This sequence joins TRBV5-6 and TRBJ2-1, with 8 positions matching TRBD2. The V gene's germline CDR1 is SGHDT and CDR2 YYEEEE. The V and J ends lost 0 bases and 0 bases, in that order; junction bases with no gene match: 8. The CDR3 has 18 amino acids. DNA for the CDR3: TGTGCCAGCAGCTTGGCGAGCGGGGGCCAGAGCTCCTACAATGAGCAGTTCTTC. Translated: CASSLASGGQSSYNEQFF.